This entry concerns a single T cell receptor (beta chain). Sequencing was performed with immunoSEQ multiplex PCR; in TCRdb, only in-frame clones are kept and a portion is missing. The sample comprises 150,000 to 200,000 clones, around nine tenths of which are singletons, and roughly 6% rests with the top ten. The sample comes from a study of blood T cell repertoires in COVID-19. Study context: Nucleic acid was either cDNA or gDNA, and it came from T cells, B-cell-depleted T cells, or PBMCs.

V gave up 4 bases and J gave up 5 bases, with 13 bases separating them. Germline lookup yields CDR1 SGHRS and CDR2 YFSETQ. There are 13 residues in the CDR3. Sequencing was performed on peripheral blood. The clonotype comes from a man aged 35 to 55 with active or convalescent COVID-19. The chain combines TRBV5-1 with TRBJ2-7; no firm D call. The CDR3 region has the DNA TGCGCCAGCAGCGAAGCGAATAAGAACGAGCAGTACTTC. It codes for CASSEANKNEQYF.